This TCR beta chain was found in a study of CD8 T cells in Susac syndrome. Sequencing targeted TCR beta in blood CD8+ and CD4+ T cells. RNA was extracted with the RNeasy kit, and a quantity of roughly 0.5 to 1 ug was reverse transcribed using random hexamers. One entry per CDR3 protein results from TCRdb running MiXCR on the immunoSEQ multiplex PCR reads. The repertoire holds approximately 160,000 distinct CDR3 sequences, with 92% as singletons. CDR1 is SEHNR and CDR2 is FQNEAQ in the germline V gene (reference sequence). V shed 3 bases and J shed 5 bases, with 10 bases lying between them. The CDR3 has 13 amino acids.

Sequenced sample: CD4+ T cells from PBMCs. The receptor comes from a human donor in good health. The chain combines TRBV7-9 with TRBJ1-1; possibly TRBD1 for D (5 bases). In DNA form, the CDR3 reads TGTGCCAGCAGCTTTGGGGGGTCTACTGAAGCTTTCTTT. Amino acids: CASSFGGSTEAFF.